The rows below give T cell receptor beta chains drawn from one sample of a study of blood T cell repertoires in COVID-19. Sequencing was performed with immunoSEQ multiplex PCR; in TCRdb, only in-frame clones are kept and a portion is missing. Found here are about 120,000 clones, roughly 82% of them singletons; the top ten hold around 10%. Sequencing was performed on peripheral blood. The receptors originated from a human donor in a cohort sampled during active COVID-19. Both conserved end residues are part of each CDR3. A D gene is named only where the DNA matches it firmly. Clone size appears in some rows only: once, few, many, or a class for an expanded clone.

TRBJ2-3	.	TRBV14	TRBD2	TGTGCCAGCAGCCTTTTACGGACTAGCGGGGGGGCCGATACGCAGTATTTT	CASSLLRTSGGADTQYF
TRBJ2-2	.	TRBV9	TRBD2	TGTGCCAGCAGCGTAGTTAGCGGGGGGGCCTTCGGGGAGCTGTTTTTT	CASSVVSGGAFGELFF
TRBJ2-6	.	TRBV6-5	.	TGTGCCAGCACCAGGGCCCACTCTGGGGCCAACGTCCTGACTTTC	CASTRAHSGANVLTF
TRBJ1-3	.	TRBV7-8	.	TGTGCCAGCAGCTTAGGGGGGCACAGCTCTGGAAACACCATATATTTT	CASSLGGHSSGNTIYF
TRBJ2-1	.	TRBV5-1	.	TGCGCCAGCAGCTTGGCACTAGGAGCATTTGAGCAGTTCTTC	CASSLALGAFEQFF
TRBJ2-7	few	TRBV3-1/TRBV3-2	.	TGTGCCAGCAGCCATGCCCGGTACGAGCAGTACTTC	CASSHARYEQYF
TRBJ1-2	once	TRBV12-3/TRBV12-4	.	TGTGCCAGCAGCGGACAAATCTATGGCTACACCTTC	CASSGQIYGYTF
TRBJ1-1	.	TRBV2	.	TGTGCCAGCAGTGCTCGGGTGATGAACACTGAAGCTTTCTTT	CASSARVMNTEAFF
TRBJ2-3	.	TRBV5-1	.	TGCGCCAGCAGCTTGGACAGGCCAAGCACAGATACGCAGTATTTT	CASSLDRPSTDTQYF
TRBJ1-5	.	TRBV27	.	TGTGCCAGCAGTTTATCGCCCGGTAATCAGCCCCAGCATTTT	CASSLSPGNQPQHF
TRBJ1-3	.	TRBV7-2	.	TGTGCCAGCAGCTTAGCGCTGTCTCAGGGAAACACCATATATTTT	CASSLALSQGNTIYF
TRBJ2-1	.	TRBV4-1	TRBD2	TGCGCCAGCAGCCCACTAGCGCAAAACAATGAGCAGTTCTTC	CASSPLAQNNEQFF
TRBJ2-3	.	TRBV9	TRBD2	TGTGCCAGCAGCGAGGGACTAGCGGGGGGGCTCTCTAGCACAGATACGCAGTATTTT	CASSEGLAGGLSSTDTQYF
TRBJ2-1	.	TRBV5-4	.	TGTGCCAGCAGCTTGGACGGCAATGAGCAGTTCTTC	CASSLDGNEQFF
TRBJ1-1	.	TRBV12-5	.	TGTGCTAGTGGTTGGGCGGGAGGGCAGTTTTTGAACACTGAAGCTTTCTTT	CASGWAGGQFLNTEAFF
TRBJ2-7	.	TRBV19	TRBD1	TGTGCCAGTGGAAGGACAGGGGGCAACGAGCAGTACTTC	CASGRTGGNEQYF
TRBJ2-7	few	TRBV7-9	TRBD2	TGTGCCAGCAGCAAAGGACTAGCGGGGCCTCGCTCCTACGAGCAGTACTTC	CASSKGLAGPRSYEQYF
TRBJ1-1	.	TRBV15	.	TGTGCCACCAGCAGAGATGTGGGAGGGAGGACTGAAGCTTTCTTT	CATSRDVGGRTEAFF
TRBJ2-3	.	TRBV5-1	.	TGCGCCAGCAGCGTCCGTCCTAGCACAGATACGCAGTATTTT	CASSVRPSTDTQYF
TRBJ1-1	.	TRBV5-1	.	TGCGCCAGCAGCCGGTTAGGACAGAACACTGAAGCTTTCTTT	CASSRLGQNTEAFF
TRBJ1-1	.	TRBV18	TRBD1	TGTGCCAGCTCACCACCAGGGGGCTTATTGAACACTGAAGCTTTCTTT	CASSPPGGLLNTEAFF
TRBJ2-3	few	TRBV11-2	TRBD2	TGTGCCAGCAGCTTAGTAGCGGGGGTCACAGATACGCAGTATTTT	CASSLVAGVTDTQYF
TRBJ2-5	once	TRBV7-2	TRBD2	TGTGCCAGCAGCTTAGGGGTAGCGGGATTCCAAGAGACCCAGTACTTC	CASSLGVAGFQETQYF
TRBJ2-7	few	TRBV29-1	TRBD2	TGCAGCGTTGGGCTAGCGGGGTTCTCCGAGCAGTACTTC	CSVGLAGFSEQYF
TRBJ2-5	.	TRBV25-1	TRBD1	TGTGCCAGCAGTGGACCCGGCACAGGGGTTCTGGGTGAGTACTTC	CASSGPGTGVLGEYF
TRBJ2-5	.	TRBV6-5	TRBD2	TGTGCCAGCAGTAGCCCAGCGGGGGACCAAGAGACCCAGTACTTC	CASSSPAGDQETQYF
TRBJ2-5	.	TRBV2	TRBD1	TGTGCCAGCAGAGGACAGGGAGTCCGGGAGACCCAGTACTTC	CASRGQGVRETQYF
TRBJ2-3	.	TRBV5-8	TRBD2	TGTGCCAGCAGCTGGACTAGCGGGGGTGATCTCACAGATACGCAGTATTTT	CASSWTSGGDLTDTQYF
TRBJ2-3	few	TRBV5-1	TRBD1	TGCGCCAGCAGCTCAACAGGGGGTTCTGCCGATACGCAGTATTTT	CASSSTGGSADTQYF
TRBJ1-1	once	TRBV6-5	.	TGTGCCAGCGGGGACAACCCTGGGACTGAAGCTTTCTTT	CASGDNPGTEAFF
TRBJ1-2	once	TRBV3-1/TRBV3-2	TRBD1	TGTGCCAGCAGCCTCGCAAGGGACAGGGGATATGGCTACACCTTC	CASSLARDRGYGYTF
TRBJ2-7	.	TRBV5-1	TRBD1	TGCGCCAGCAGCCCCACGCCCGGGACAGGGAGGGACGAGCAGTACTTC	CASSPTPGTGRDEQYF
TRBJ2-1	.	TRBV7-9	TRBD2	TGTGCCAGCAGCGCCCTGGCGGGGGGGGATGAGCAGTTCTTC	CASSALAGGDEQFF
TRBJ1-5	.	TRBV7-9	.	TGTGCCAGCAGCTCAGGGGTTCAGCCCCAGCATTTT	CASSSGVQPQHF
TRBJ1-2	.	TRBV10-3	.	TGTGCCATCAGGGGGCAGGGGTTGTACTATGGCTACACCTTC	CAIRGQGLYYGYTF
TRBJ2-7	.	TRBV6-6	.	TGTGCCAGCAGTTTGGCAGGCTCCTACGAGCAGTACTTC	CASSLAGSYEQYF
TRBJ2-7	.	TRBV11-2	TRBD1	TGTGCCAGCAGCGTGACAGGGCAACTAGGCGAGCAGTACTTC	CASSVTGQLGEQYF